These 14 T cell receptor beta chains share one sample of origin, sequenced in a study of neurological immune-mediated disorders. TCRdb processed the 5' RACE reads anew with MiXCR; each CDR3 protein has one entry. This table has about 71,000 distinct CDR3 sequences, 4.5% appearing once. The sequenced sample was PBMCs. The receptor source for this set is a man aged 25-45 years with multiple sclerosis.

This clonotype was observed at least ten times. The chain is built from TRBV6-6 and TRBJ1-4; D uncertain. Germline V gene sequence: CDR1 MNHNY, CDR2 SVGAGI (reference sequence). This CDR3 contains 15 residues. V dropped 6 bases and J dropped 0 bases, with 11 bases sitting between them. CDR3 DNA sequence: TGTGCCAGCAGGCTAGACGGTGCAACTAATGAAAAACTGTTTTTT. Amino acids: CASRLDGATNEKLFF.

There are a few counts of this clonotype. The chain combines TRBV6-5 with TRBJ1-6; perhaps TRBD1 as D (6 bases). This CDR3 has 15 residues. Germline CDR1 reads MNHEY; CDR2 reads SVGAGI. V was clipped by 3 bases and J by 6 bases, with 12 bases between them. CDR3 nucleotides: TGTGCCAGCAGTTATACAGGGTTTGGTAATTCACCCCTCCACTTT. Translating it yields CASSYTGFGNSPLHF.

This clonotype occurred many times. V and J are TRBV24-1 and TRBJ2-2, with 8 bases lining up with TRBD1. This CDR3 has 16 residues. J was trimmed by 6 bases and V by 2 bases; bases with no gene match: 7. The V gene's germline CDR1 is KGHDR and CDR2 SFDVKD. CDR3 nucleotides: TGTGCCACCAGTGATTACACGACAGGGGAGGCCGGGGAGCTGTTTTTT. It codes for CATSDYTTGEAGELFF.

Many counts were recorded for this clonotype. V gene TRBV5-1 combines with J gene TRBJ2-4; D unclear. Germline V gives CDR1 SGHRS, CDR2 YFSETQ. V lost 0 bases and J 5 bases, leaving 9 bases between the germline ends. This CDR3 region has 14 residues. CDR3 coding DNA: TGCGCCAGCAGCTTGGCGGGTTCGCAAAACATTCAGTACTTC. Encoded protein: CASSLAGSQNIQYF.

This clonotype turned up a few times. Germline is not matched at one junction end, which may reflect a read error. The rearrangement joins TRBV20-1 to TRBJ1-5; TRBD1 is a possible D gene (5 bases). Germline V gives CDR1 DFQATT, CDR2 SNEGSKA (reference sequence). The CDR3 runs to 12 residues. The CDR3 region is CSASRGNQPQNF. The CDR3 DNA reads TGCAGTGCGAGTAGGGGCAATCAGCCCCAGAATTTT.

This clonotype was seen at least ten times. This chain links TRBV2 with TRBJ1-2, with D possibly matching TRBD1 (5 bases). The CDR3 is made up of 15 amino acids. Trimming pared 7 bases from V and 5 bases from J, leaving 20 bases between. Germline-derived CDR1 and CDR2 are SNHLY and FYNNEI. This CDR3 is CASTIRGALGYGYTF. DNA for the CDR3: TGTGCCAGCACCATACGAGGGGCCTTGGGGTATGGCTACACCTTC.

This clonotype came up many times. This chain connects TRBV6-5 to TRBJ1-1; D is unresolved. In germline, CDR1 is MNHEY, CDR2 SVGAGI. This CDR3 comprises 15 residues. V was cut by 4 bases and J by 1 base, with 13 bases left in between. Here the CDR3 DNA reads TGTGCCAGCAGTTTCCGGACGGCCCGGAACACTGAAGCTTTCTTT. Its translation: CASSFRTARNTEAFF.

At least ten counts were recorded for this clonotype. This chain uses TRBV6-6 with TRBJ1-6, with a weak D call TRBD1 (5 bases). Trimming took off 6 bases at V and 10 bases at J, with 19 bases between the two ends. The germline CDR1 and CDR2 sequences are MNHNY and SVGAGI (reference sequence). This CDR3 is 15 amino acids long. CDR3 amino acids: CASSHGGTRWSPLHF. CDR3 DNA: TGTGCCAGCAGCCACGGGGGGACTCGATGGTCACCCCTCCACTTT.

This clonotype was recorded many times. The chain is built from TRBV28 and TRBJ2-6; D gene ambiguous. Germline-derived CDR1 and CDR2 are MDHEN and SYDVKM. V lost 9 bases and J lost 0, with 9 bases in between. The CDR3 covers 14 residues. CDR3 sequence reads: CASRRFSGANVLTF. CDR3 nucleotide sequence: TGTGCCAGTAGACGGTTCTCTGGGGCCAACGTCCTGACTTTC.

This clonotype was seen many times. CDR3 sequence: CAISPGTGGSWNYGYTF. The CDR3, as DNA: TGTGCCATCAGTCCCGGGACAGGGGGCAGTTGGAACTATGGCTACACCTTC. The chain is built from TRBV10-3 and TRBJ1-2; 12 positions agree with TRBD1. V shed 5 bases, J shed 2 bases, and the junction held 9 bases outside the gene matches. Germline CDR1 is ENHRY and CDR2 is SYGVKD. The CDR3 totals 17 residues.

This clonotype was detected ten times or more. In DNA form, the CDR3 reads TGTGCCAGCAGCGTGGGTGGCAGGGGGAACTATGGCTACACCTTC. Protein sequence: CASSVGGRGNYGYTF. This chain connects TRBV6-6 to TRBJ1-2; TRBD1 matches 7 bases. Looked up from germline, CDR1 is MNHNY and CDR2 is SVGAGI (reference sequence). V was pared by 6 bases and J by 2 bases, with 9 bases of the junction left unmatched. This CDR3 has 15 amino acids.

This clonotype has ten or more counts. The chain employs TRBV30 and TRBJ1-5; D uncertain. Per the germline V gene, CDR1 is GTSNPN and CDR2 is SVGIG (reference sequence). The CDR3 covers 13 residues. V lost 2 bases and J lost 2, with 7 bases in between. The CDR3 DNA follows: TGTGCCTGGAGTAAAGGAGGCAATCAGCCCCAGCATTTT. It yields the protein CAWSKGGNQPQHF.

This clonotype turned up a few times. The chain has TRBV5-5 and TRBJ2-2, with D perhaps TRBD2 (5 bases). Trimming pared 4 bases from V and 5 bases from J, leaving 15 bases between. The CDR3 consists of 15 residues. The germline V gene has CDR1 SGHKS and CDR2 YYEKEE (reference sequence). The CDR3 region has the DNA TGTGCCAGCAGCGTGGGAGCCGGCAGGACCGGGGAGCTGTTTTTT. This gives the protein CASSVGAGRTGELFF.

This clonotype was counted many times. V and J are TRBV11-2 and TRBJ2-7, with 9 bases aligning to TRBD1. Germline V CDR1 and CDR2: SGHAT, FQNNGV. V trimming: 4 bases; J trimming: 6 bases; junction bases outside the gene matches: 10. The CDR3 sequence is 15 residues long. Here the CDR3 reads CASSSLRDREIEQYF. CDR3 sequence (DNA): TGTGCCAGCAGCTCCCTCCGGGACAGGGAGATCGAGCAGTACTTC.